This passage covers 14 T cell receptor beta chains from one sample sequenced in a study of monozygotic twins with inflammatory bowel disease. TCRdb reprocessed the 5' RACE reads and keeps a single row for each CDR3 protein, giving no DNA. The sample has some 130,000 distinct CDR3 sequences. The specimen sequenced was blood. The receptors come from a human donor with ulcerative colitis or Crohn's disease, or a healthy co-twin of an affected twin (not recorded which).

This chain links TRBV13 with TRBJ2-1. There are 15 residues in the CDR3. The germline V gene has CDR1 PRHDT and CDR2 FYEKMQ (reference sequence). CDR3 loop: CASSLRWSSYNEQFF.

The rearrangement joins TRBV4-1 to TRBJ1-1. The germline CDR1 and CDR2 sequences are MGHRA and YSYEKL. The length of the CDR3 is 16 residues. CDR3 amino acids: CASSQGVDLRNTEAFF.

The CDR3 loop reads CASRTSGAKETQYF. V is TRBV2 and J is TRBJ2-5; TCRdb picks TRBD2, but there is no DNA to check that call. Germline V gene sequence: CDR1 SNHLY, CDR2 FYNNEI. CDR3 length: 14 amino acids.

The V gene is TRBV3-1, the J gene TRBJ1-5; TCRdb's D call, TRBD1, is unchecked because there is no DNA. The CDR3 is 17 amino acids. CDR1 and CDR2 from the germline V gene are LGHDT and YNNKEL (reference sequence). The CDR3 region is CASSRDGTEYSNQPQHF.

The rearrangement links TRBV20-1 to TRBJ1-1. CDR1 is DFQATT, CDR2 SNEGSKA, per germline (reference sequence). CDR3 size: 14 residues. CDR3 residues: CSARYKDPETEAFF.

V usage is TRBV6-1 and J usage is TRBJ2-4. CDR3 length: 15 residues. The germline V gene encodes CDR1 MNHNS and CDR2 SASEGT. The CDR3 is CASGSDGLAKNIQYF.

This chain uses TRBV7-9 with TRBJ2-7; the TRBD1 assignment by TCRdb is unverifiable without DNA. CDR3 size: 15 residues. From germline, CDR1 is SEHNR and CDR2 FQNEAQ (reference sequence). Here the CDR3 reads CASSWTGGISYEQYF.

This rearrangement joins TRBV7-3 to TRBJ2-1. CDR3 length equals 11 residues. The germline gives CDR1 SGHTA, CDR2 FQGTGA. CDR3: CASSQASEQFF.

The V and J genes are TRBV20-1 and TRBJ2-3; without DNA, the TCRdb call of TRBD1 cannot be checked. Germline values: CDR1 DFQATT, CDR2 SNEGSKA (reference sequence). This CDR3 is built from 15 residues. This chain's CDR3 is CSAAAPGLATDTQYF.

The chain recombines TRBV6-1 with TRBJ2-1; as DNA is missing, the TRBD2 call by TCRdb cannot be tested. The CDR3 loop spans 15 amino acids. Germline V gene lookup returns CDR1 MNHNS and CDR2 SASEGT. CDR3 protein: CASRPGTSGYNEQFF.

V gene TRBV7-3 combines with J gene TRBJ2-1; TCRdb gives TRBD2 as the D gene, but with no DNA this cannot be confirmed. Per the germline V gene, CDR1 is SGHTA and CDR2 is FQGTGA. This CDR3 has 13 amino acids. CDR3 in amino acids: CASSLTSDNEQFF. The full variable domain, in which reference TRBV7-3 and TRBJ2-1 provide the parts outside the CDR3, is GAGVSQTPSNKVTEKGKYVELRCDPISGHTALYWYRQSLGQGPEFLIYFQGTGAADDSGLPNDRFFAVRPEGSVSTLKIQRTERGDSAVYLCASSLTSDNEQFFGPGTRLTVL.

This sequence joins TRBV7-2 and TRBJ1-5; as DNA is missing, the TRBD1 call by TCRdb cannot be tested. Germline CDR1 and CDR2: SGHTA and FQGNSA. This CDR3 is built from 15 residues. CDR3 amino acids: CASSLGRSSNQPQHF.

This sequence joins TRBV27 and TRBJ2-1; TCRdb gives TRBD1 as the D gene, but with no DNA this cannot be confirmed. The CDR3 has 16 residues. Germline CDR1 reads MNHEY; CDR2 reads SMNVEV (reference sequence). This CDR3 is CASSPPGGPGYNEQFF.

The chain recombines TRBV20-1 with TRBJ2-5. This CDR3 contains 11 residues. In germline, CDR1 is DFQATT, CDR2 SNEGSKA (reference sequence). This chain's CDR3 is CSARKAATEYF.